This T cell receptor (beta chain) was identified during a study of OX40 agonist ivuxolimab in advanced cancers. Study background: Aged about 20 to 80 with a mean of approximately 57 years, they were around 79% male. Three patients had partial responses: one hepatocellular carcinoma, two cutaneous melanoma. Study conclusions and caveats: At 0.1 to 3.0 mg/kg and by week 6, clonal expansion occurred in CD4+ and CD8+ blood T cells.

Blood sampling was done at baseline, cycle 4 day 1, and cycle 7 day 1. Assay: immunoSEQ multiplex PCR; the TCRdb copy retains only in-frame clones and omits some. Here the sample spans about 26,000 clones, 88% being singletons. As regards this clone: Its antigen is as yet unknown.

The sequencing used CD4+ or CD8+ T cells sorted from blood, collected in a trial of the OX40 agonist ivuxolimab. The origin of this receptor is an adult with an advanced solid tumor such as melanoma, head and neck, liver or kidney cancer.

The CDR3 region is CASSARREDTEAFF. CDR3 DNA: TGTGCCAGCAGTGCTCGCAGGGAAGACACTGAAGCTTTCTTT. V and J are TRBV2 and TRBJ1-1; D might be TRBD1 (5 bases). V was shortened by 4 bases and J by 3 bases, with 12 bases between the two germline ends. CDR1 and CDR2 from the germline V gene are SNHLY and FYNNEI. The CDR3 totals 14 residues.